Presented here are 6 T cell receptor beta chains from one specimen sequenced in a study of T-cell memory formation after mild COVID-19. Using its own MiXCR run on the 5' RACE reads, TCRdb lists one record per CDR3 protein. The data show about 300,000 distinct CDR3 sequences, 15% to 20% seen once. Sequencing was done on a sample of PBMCs or a T cell subset sorted from them (not recorded which). The receptors were gathered from a man aged 18-30 years who had mild COVID-19 (a few samples of this study predate the infection). Cell type and time point are not known.

Details on this clonotype: At one boundary the junction diverges from the germline segment, which might be a read error. The chain is built from TRBV12-3 or TRBV12-4 and TRBJ1-1; 12 bases are shared with TRBD1. The CDR3 runs 14 residues. CDR3 coding DNA: TGTGCCAGCATCACCTCGGGGACAGGGGGCCCGGGTGGCTTT. Translating it yields CASITSGTGGPGGF.

The chain links TRBV7-9 to TRBJ2-6; D ambiguous. Germline V gene data show CDR1 as SEHNR and CDR2 as FQNEAQ (reference sequence). Trimming cost V 11 bases and J 0 bases, with 8 bases left between them. There are 13 residues in the CDR3. The CDR3 reads CAFLASGANVLTF. The CDR3 coding sequence is TGTGCCTTTTTAGCCTCTGGGGCCAACGTCCTGACTTTC.

The chain combines TRBV5-5 with TRBJ1-1; no clear D. This CDR3 has 14 residues. Trimming removed 4 bases at V and 6 bases at J, with 16 bases between. Looked up from germline, CDR1 is SGHKS and CDR2 is YYEKEE (reference sequence). CDR3 region: CASSPASWDPEAFF. CDR3 bases: TGTGCCAGCAGCCCCGCCAGCTGGGATCCTGAAGCTTTCTTT.

The rearrangement joins TRBV20-1 to TRBJ1-1; D may be TRBD1 (5 bases). The V end lost 6 bases, the J end lost 1 base, and 9 bases lay between the germline ends. The CDR3 loop spans 12 amino acids. The V gene's germline CDR1 is DFQATT and CDR2 SNEGSKA (reference sequence). In nucleotides, the CDR3 is TGCAGTGCCAGCGACAGGAACACTGAAGCTTTCTTT. This codes for CSASDRNTEAFF.

The V gene is TRBV7-9, the J gene TRBJ1-2; tentative D call: TRBD1 (5 bases). The ends were cut back, 4 bases at V and 0 bases at J, with 9 bases in the middle. Germline V gene lookup returns CDR1 SEHNR and CDR2 FQNEAQ (reference sequence). There are 14 residues in the CDR3. CDR3 nucleotides: TGTGCCAGCAGCTCGTCGACAGCTAACTATGGCTACACCTTC. It codes for CASSSSTANYGYTF.

J is TRBJ2-1 and V is TRBV12-3 or TRBV12-4; unclear D gene. Trimming removed 6 bases at V and 8 bases at J, with 14 bases between. The CDR3 length is 13 residues. The CDR3 nucleotides are TGTGCCAGCAGATTTAGGCCCAAGGATGAGCAGTTCTTC. Translating gives CASRFRPKDEQFF.